This T cell receptor (beta chain) was profiled in a study of OX40 agonist ivuxolimab in advanced cancers. Findings and limits, study-wide: CD8+ T cells showed, on average, more clonal expansion than CD4+ cells.

This clone was seen more than once but under ten times. The antigen is undetermined. The data were produced by immunoSEQ multiplex PCR, yet TCRdb's version contains in-frame clones alone and is incomplete. The profile shows fewer than 65,000 clones, about 80% of them singletons. The investigators sampled blood at baseline, at cycle 4 day 1, and at cycle 7 day 1. V was cut by 4 bases and J by 1 base, with 9 bases left in between. The CDR3 totals 14 residues. The V gene's germline CDR1 is SGDLS and CDR2 YYNGEE. Sequenced here: CD4+ or CD8+ T cells sorted from blood, sampled in a trial of the OX40 agonist ivuxolimab. The rearrangement uses TRBV9 and TRBJ1-5, with D perhaps matching TRBD1 (5 bases). The source of this sequence is an adult with an advanced solid tumor such as melanoma, head and neck, liver or kidney cancer. This CDR3 reads CASSSHRSNQPQHF. CDR3 DNA: TGTGCCAGCAGCTCTCACAGGAGCAATCAGCCCCAGCATTTT.